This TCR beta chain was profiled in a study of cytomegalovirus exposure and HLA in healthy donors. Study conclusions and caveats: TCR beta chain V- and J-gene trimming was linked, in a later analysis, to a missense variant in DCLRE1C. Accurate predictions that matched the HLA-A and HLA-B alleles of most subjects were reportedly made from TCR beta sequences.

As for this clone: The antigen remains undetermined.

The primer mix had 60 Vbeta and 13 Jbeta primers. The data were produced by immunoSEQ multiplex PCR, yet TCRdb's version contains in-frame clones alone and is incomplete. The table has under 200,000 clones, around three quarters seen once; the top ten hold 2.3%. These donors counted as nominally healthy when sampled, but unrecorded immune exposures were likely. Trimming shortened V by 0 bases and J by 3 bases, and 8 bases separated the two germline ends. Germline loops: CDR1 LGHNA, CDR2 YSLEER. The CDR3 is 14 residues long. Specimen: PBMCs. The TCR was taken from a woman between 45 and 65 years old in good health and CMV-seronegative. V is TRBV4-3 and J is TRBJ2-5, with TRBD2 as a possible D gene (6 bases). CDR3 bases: TGCGCCAGCAGCCAAGATTCGGGGGAAGAGACCCAGTACTTC. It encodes CASSQDSGEETQYF.